The 13 T cell receptor beta chains below all came from one sample that was sequenced in a study of blood T cell repertoires in COVID-19. The protocol was immunoSEQ multiplex PCR, while the TCRdb copy is restricted to in-frame clones and leaves out a portion. The sample holds 70,000 to 100,000 clones, approximately 88% seen once. Sequenced sample: peripheral blood. These receptors were collected from a human donor in a cohort sampled during active COVID-19.

The CDR3, as DNA: TGTGCTTCGCGCGGGGGGAACTCCTACGAGCAGTACTTC. It is translated as CASRGGNSYEQYF. The chain links TRBV11-1 to TRBJ2-7; 8 positions match TRBD2. The CDR3 is made up of 13 amino acids. Per the germline V gene, CDR1 is SGHAT and CDR2 is FQDESV (reference sequence).

The chain is built from TRBV28 and TRBJ1-5; tentative D call: TRBD1 (6 bases). CDR3 size: 15 residues. The V end lost 5 bases, the J end lost 2 bases, and 13 bases lay between the germline ends. Looked up from germline, CDR1 is MDHEN and CDR2 is SYDVKM. The CDR3 bases are TGTGCCAGCAGTGTACCCAGGGGTGGCAATCAGCCCCAGCATTTT. Its protein product is CASSVPRGGNQPQHF. Together with reference TRBV28 and TRBJ1-5, the CDR3 gives the full variable domain: DVKVTQSSRYLVKRTGEKVFLECVQDMDHENMFWYRQDPGLGLRLIYFSYDVKMKEKGDIPEGYSVSREKKERFSLILESASTNQTSMYLCASSVPRGGNQPQHFGDGTRLSIL.

This chain joins TRBV3-1 (or the pseudogene TRBV3-2) and TRBJ2-2; a possible D gene is TRBD2 (5 bases). The CDR3 has 16 amino acids. Trimming cost V 0 bases and J 7 bases, with 15 bases left between them. Germline values: CDR1 LGHDT, CDR2 YNNKEL (reference sequence). The CDR3 DNA follows: TGTGCCAGCAGCCAAGATGCGCCTAGCTTGGGCGGGGAGCTGTTTTTT. Translated, it gives CASSQDAPSLGGELFF.

A few counts support this clone. The genes are TRBV4-1 and TRBJ2-7; 9 bases map to TRBD1. CDR1 is MGHRA, CDR2 YSYEKL, per germline. The J segment lost 4 bases and the V segment lost 3 bases, leaving 10 bases of the junction unmatched. This CDR3 has 16 residues. CDR3 amino acids: CASSHPTGQGRYEQYF. Here the CDR3 DNA reads TGCGCCAGCAGCCACCCGACGGGACAGGGAAGGTACGAGCAGTACTTC.

Only one count was recorded for this clone. It is unclear where the CDR3 begins or ends on the DNA, so no DNA is shown, and the CDR3 is as TCRdb lists it. J is TRBJ1-1 and V is TRBV6-6. 15 amino acids form the CDR3, both terminal residues included. Per germline, CDR1 MNHNY and CDR2 SVGAGI (reference sequence). The CDR3 spells CASSTSGGRDTEAFF.

This chain connects TRBV6-5 to TRBJ1-5; D might be TRBD1 (5 bases). The CDR3 length is 14 residues. Germline V gives CDR1 MNHEY, CDR2 SVGAGI. V was trimmed by 8 bases and J by 0 bases, leaving 11 bases between them. Written as DNA, the CDR3 is TGTGCCAGCCTGGGGCAGAATAGCAATCAGCCCCAGCATTTT. Amino acid sequence: CASLGQNSNQPQHF.

The rearrangement uses TRBV5-1 and TRBJ2-2; no definite D call. The CDR3 has 15 amino acids. The ends were cut back, 0 bases at V and 0 bases at J, with 6 bases in the middle. Per germline, CDR1 SGHRS and CDR2 YFSETQ. As DNA, the CDR3 is TGCGCCAGCAGCTTGGTTTCAACGAACACCGGGGAGCTGTTTTTT. This gives the protein CASSLVSTNTGELFF. Full variable domain (remainder filled in from reference TRBV5-1 and TRBJ2-2): KAGVTQTPRYLIKTRGQQVTLSCSPISGHRSVSWYQQTPGQGLQFLFEYFSETQRNKGNFPGRFSGRQFSNSRSEMNVSTLELGDSALYLCASSLVSTNTGELFFGEGSRLTVL.

This clone has just a few counts. The chain joins TRBV2 to TRBJ2-7; the match to TRBD1 covers 7 bases. With 6 bases clipped from V and 0 bases from J, the junction kept 5 bases outside the gene matches. The germline CDR1 and CDR2 sequences are SNHLY and FYNNEI. This CDR3 has 14 amino acids. CDR3 DNA sequence: TGTGCCAGCAGCCAGGACAGGCCCTCCTACGAGCAGTACTTC. As protein: CASSQDRPSYEQYF.

The chain has TRBV3-1 (or the pseudogene TRBV3-2) and TRBJ1-1; D is unresolved. Trimming removed 3 bases from V and 1 base from J, with 12 bases in between. The CDR3 is made up of 15 amino acids. Germline V gene data show CDR1 as LGHDT and CDR2 as YNNKEL (reference sequence). In DNA, the CDR3 is TGTGCCAGCAGCCAGACCGCGGGGTGGAACACTGAAGCTTTCTTT. It encodes CASSQTAGWNTEAFF.

A note on this clone: One junction end does not reproduce the germline sequence, and a read error may be involved. This chain links TRBV28 with TRBJ2-7; a weak D match, TRBD2 (7 bases). This CDR3 is 15 amino acids long. The germline V gene encodes CDR1 MDHEN and CDR2 SYDVKM. The CDR3 region is CASSGKGGHSSEQYF. The CDR3 DNA follows: TGTGCCAGCAGCGGCAAGGGGGGGCATTCCTCCGAGCAGTACTTC. Using reference TRBV28 and TRBJ2-7 for the parts outside the CDR3, the full variable domain is DVKVTQSSRYLVKRTGEKVFLECVQDMDHENMFWYRQDPGLGLRLIYFSYDVKMKEKGDIPEGYSVSREKKERFSLILESASTNQTSMYLCASSGKGGHSSEQYFGPGTRLTVT.

CDR3 coding DNA: TGTGCCAGTAGTTCCCGGGACAGACGAGATGGCTACACCTTC. This encodes CASSSRDRRDGYTF. The chain joins TRBV19 to TRBJ1-2, with 7 bases aligning to TRBD1. The CDR3 covers 14 residues. CDR1 is LNHDA and CDR2 is SQIVND in the germline V gene (reference sequence). The V segment lost 5 bases and the J segment 6 bases; nucleotides outside the gene matches: 9.

This chain connects TRBV9 to TRBJ1-2, with D possibly TRBD1 on 6 matching bases. There are 13 residues in the CDR3. V lost 4 bases and J lost 8, with 15 bases in between. Per the germline V gene, CDR1 is SGDLS and CDR2 is YYNGEE. The CDR3 bases are TGTGCCAGCAGCCCCGCAGGGGTGGGAGGCTACACCTTC. This codes for CASSPAGVGGYTF.

A few counts support this clone. The chain uses TRBV7-3 and TRBJ1-5; D perhaps matches TRBD1 (5 bases). Germline values: CDR1 SGHTA, CDR2 FQGTGA. The CDR3 runs 13 residues. The V and J ends lost 2 bases and 5 bases respectively, with 7 bases between them. CDR3 nucleotides: TGTGCCAGCAGCTTAGGGGGGGATCAGCCCCAGCATTTT. Protein: CASSLGGDQPQHF.